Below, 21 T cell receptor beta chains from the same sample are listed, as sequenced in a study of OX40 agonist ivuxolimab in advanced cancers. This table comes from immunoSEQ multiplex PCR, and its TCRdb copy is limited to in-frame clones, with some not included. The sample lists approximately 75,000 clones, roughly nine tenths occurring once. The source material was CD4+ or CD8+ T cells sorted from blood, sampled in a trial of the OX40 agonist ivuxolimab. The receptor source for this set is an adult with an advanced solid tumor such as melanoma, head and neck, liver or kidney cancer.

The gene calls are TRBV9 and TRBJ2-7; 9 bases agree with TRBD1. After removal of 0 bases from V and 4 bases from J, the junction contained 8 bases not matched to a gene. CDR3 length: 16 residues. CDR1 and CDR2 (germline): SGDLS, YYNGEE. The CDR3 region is CASSVGGGTGSYEQYF. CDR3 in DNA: TGTGCCAGCAGCGTAGGGGGAGGGACAGGGTCGTACGAGCAGTACTTC. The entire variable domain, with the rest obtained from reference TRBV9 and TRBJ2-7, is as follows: DSGVTQTPKHLITATGQRVTLRCSPRSGDLSVYWYQQSLDQGLQFLIQYYNGEERAKGNILERFSAQQFPDLHSELNLSSLELGDSALYFCASSVGGGTGSYEQYFGPGTRLTVT.

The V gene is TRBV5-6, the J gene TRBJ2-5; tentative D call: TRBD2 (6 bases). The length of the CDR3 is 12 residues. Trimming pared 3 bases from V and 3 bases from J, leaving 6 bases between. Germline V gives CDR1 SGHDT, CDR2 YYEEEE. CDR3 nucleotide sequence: TGTGCCAGCAGCTGGGGGGAAGAGACCCAGTACTTC. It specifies CASSWGEETQYF.

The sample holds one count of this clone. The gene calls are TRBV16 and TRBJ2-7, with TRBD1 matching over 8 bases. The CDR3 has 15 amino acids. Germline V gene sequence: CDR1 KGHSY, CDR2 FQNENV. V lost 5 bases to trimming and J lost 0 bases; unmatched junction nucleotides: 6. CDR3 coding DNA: TGTGCCAGCAGCGCACAGGGGGGCAGCTCCTACGAGCAGTACTTC. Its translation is CASSAQGGSSYEQYF. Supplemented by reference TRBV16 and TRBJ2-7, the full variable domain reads GEEVAQTPKHLVRGEGQKAKLYCAPIKGHSYVFWYQQVLKNEFKFLISFQNENVFDETGMPKERFSAKCLPNSPCSLEIQATKLEDSAVYFCASSAQGGSSYEQYFGPGTRLTVT.

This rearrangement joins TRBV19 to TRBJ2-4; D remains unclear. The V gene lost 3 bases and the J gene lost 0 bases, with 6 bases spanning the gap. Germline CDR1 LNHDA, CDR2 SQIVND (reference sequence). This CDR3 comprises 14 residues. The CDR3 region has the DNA TGTGCCAGTAGTATGCCTGGAGCCAAAAACATTCAGTACTTC. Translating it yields CASSMPGAKNIQYF.

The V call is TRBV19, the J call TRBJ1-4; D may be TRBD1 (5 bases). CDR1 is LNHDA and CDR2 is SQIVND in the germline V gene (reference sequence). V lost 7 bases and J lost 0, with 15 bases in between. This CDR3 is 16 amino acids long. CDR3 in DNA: TGTGCCAGTACCCCGGCGGACACCGCAACTAATGAAAAACTGTTTTTT. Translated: CASTPADTATNEKLFF.

CDR3 coding DNA: TGTGCCAGCAGCTTCTCGGATTCGTCTAGTTTCGGTTCACCCCTCCACTTT. This encodes CASSFSDSSSFGSPLHF. This sequence joins TRBV5-4 and TRBJ1-6; no definite D call. The V gene lost 2 bases and the J gene lost 9 bases, with 21 bases spanning the gap. CDR1 is SGHNT and CDR2 is YYREEE in the germline V gene (reference sequence). The CDR3 is 17 amino acids.

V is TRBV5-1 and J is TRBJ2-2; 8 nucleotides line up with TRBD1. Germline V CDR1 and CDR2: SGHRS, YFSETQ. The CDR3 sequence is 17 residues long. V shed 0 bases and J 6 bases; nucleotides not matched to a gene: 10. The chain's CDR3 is CASSLGRTGFVSGELFF. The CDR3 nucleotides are TGCGCCAGCAGCTTGGGAAGGACAGGGTTTGTATCCGGGGAGCTGTTTTTT.

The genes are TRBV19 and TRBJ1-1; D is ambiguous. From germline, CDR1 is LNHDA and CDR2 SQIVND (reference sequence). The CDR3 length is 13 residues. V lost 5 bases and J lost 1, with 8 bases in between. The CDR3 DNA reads TGTGCCAGTAGTTCGGTAGGGAACACTGAAGCTTTCTTT. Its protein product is CASSSVGNTEAFF.

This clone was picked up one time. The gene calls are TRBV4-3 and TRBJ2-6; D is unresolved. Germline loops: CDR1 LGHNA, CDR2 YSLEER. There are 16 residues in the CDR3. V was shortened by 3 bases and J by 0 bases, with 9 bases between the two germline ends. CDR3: CASSQIHLSGANVLTF. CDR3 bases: TGCGCCAGCAGCCAGATACACCTCTCTGGGGCCAACGTCCTGACTTTC.

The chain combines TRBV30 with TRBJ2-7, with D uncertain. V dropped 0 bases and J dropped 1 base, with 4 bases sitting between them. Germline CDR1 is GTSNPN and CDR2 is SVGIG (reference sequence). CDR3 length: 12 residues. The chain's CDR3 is CAWSVVSYEQYF. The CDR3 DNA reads TGTGCCTGGAGTGTAGTGTCCTACGAGCAGTACTTC.

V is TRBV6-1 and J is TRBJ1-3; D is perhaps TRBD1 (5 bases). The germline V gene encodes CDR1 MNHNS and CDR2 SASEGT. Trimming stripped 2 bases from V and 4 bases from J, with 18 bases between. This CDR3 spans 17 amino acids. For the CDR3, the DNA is TGTGCCAGCAGTGAAATGGGGCAGGTCGCCTTCGGAAACACCATATATTTT. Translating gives CASSEMGQVAFGNTIYF.

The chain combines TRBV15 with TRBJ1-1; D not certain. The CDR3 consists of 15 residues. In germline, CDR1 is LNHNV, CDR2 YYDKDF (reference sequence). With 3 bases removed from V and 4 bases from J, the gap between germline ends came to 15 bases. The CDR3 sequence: CATSSDPWGSTEAFF. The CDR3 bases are TGTGCCACCAGCAGCGATCCATGGGGTAGCACTGAAGCTTTCTTT.

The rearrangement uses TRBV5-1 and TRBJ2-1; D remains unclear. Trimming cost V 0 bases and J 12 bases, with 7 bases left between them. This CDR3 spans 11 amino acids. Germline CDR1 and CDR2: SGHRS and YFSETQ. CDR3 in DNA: TGCGCCAGCAGCTTGGAGCAGTCGCAGTTCTTC. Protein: CASSLEQSQFF.

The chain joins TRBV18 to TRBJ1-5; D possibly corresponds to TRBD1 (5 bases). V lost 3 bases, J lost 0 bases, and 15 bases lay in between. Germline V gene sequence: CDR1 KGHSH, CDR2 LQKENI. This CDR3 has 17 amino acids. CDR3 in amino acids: CASSPPGGGDSNQPQHF. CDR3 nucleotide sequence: TGTGCCAGCTCACCGCCTGGGGGAGGGGATAGCAATCAGCCCCAGCATTTT.

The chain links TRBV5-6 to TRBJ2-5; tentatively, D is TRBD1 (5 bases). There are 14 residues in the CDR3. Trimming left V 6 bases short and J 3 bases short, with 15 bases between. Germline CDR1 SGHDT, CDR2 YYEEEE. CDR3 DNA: TGTGCCAGCACCCCCCTGGGCAGGGAAGAGACCCAGTACTTC. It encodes CASTPLGREETQYF.

CDR3 in amino acids: CASSSSGRAFF. The CDR3 DNA follows: TGTGCCAGCAGCTCTTCAGGGCGCGCTTTCTTT. The V gene is TRBV5-6, the J gene TRBJ1-1, with D perhaps matching TRBD1 (5 bases). This CDR3 has 11 residues. Between the trimmed V and J ends, which lost 3 bases and 11 bases, there was a span of 11 bases. Germline CDR1 reads SGHDT; CDR2 reads YYEEEE.

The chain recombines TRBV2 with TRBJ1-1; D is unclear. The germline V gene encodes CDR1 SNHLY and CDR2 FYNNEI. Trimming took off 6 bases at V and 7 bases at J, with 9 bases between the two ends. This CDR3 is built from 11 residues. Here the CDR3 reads CASRYTIEAFF. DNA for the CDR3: TGTGCCAGCAGGTACACTATTGAAGCTTTCTTT.

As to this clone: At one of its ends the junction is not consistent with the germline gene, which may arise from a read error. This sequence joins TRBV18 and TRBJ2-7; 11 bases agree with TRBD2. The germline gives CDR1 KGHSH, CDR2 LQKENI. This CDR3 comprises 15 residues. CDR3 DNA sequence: TGTGCCAGCTCGCCACCTACTAGCGGGAGTCGCGAGCAGTACTTC. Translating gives CASSPPTSGSREQYF.

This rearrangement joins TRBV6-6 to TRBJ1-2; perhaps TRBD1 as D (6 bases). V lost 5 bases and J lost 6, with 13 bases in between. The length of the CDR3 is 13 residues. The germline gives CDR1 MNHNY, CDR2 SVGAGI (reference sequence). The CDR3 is CASSPQGLDGYTF. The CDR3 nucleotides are TGTGCCAGCAGTCCACAGGGACTTGATGGCTACACCTTC.

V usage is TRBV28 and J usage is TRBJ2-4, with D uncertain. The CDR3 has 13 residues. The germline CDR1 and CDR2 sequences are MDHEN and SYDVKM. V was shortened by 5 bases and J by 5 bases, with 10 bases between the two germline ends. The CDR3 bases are TGTGCCAGCAGTCCCCCACTCCAAAACATTCAGTACTTC. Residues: CASSPPLQNIQYF.

DNA of the CDR3: TGCAGCGTTGGAGGAAACTACAATGAGCAGTTCTTC. Residues: CSVGGNYNEQFF. This chain connects TRBV29-1 to TRBJ2-1; no reliable D call. The CDR3 extends over 12 amino acids. CDR1 and CDR2 from the germline V gene are SQVTM and ANQGSEA. V was shortened by 4 bases and J by 3 bases, with 7 bases between the two germline ends.